The T cell receptor beta chain described here comes from a study of T cells after yellow fever vaccination. This clonotype showed up many times. From germline, CDR1 is ENHRY and CDR2 SYGVKD. V was clipped by 3 bases and J by 2 bases, with 13 bases between them. The length of the CDR3 is 15 residues. Via MiXCR, TCRdb re-called the 5' RACE reads, giving one row per CDR3 protein. The top ten clones hold 0.85% to 1.2% of a sample with about 210,000 distinct CDR3 sequences, 6.7% of them seen once. Specimen: CD4+ T cells sorted from PBMCs, collected on the day of the yellow fever booster vaccination. The sequence derives from a man aged 25 to 40 who received the YFV17D yellow fever vaccine. The J gene is TRBJ2-5, the V gene TRBV10-3, with D possibly being TRBD2 (5 bases). The CDR3 spells CAISETGGRQETQYF. As DNA, the CDR3 is TGTGCCATCAGTGAAACCGGCGGGCGTCAAGAGACCCAGTACTTC.